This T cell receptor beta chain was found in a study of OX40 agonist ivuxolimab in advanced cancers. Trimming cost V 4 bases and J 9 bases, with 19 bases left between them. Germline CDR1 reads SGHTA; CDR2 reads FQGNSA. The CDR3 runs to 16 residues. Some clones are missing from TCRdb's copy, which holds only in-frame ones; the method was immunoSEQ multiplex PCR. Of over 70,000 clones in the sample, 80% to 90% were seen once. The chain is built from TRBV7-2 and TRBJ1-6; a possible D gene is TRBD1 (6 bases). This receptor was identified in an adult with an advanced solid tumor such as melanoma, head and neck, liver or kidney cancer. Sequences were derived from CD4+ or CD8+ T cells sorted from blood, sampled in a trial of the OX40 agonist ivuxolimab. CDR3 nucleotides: TGTGCCAGCAGCTCCTCGACGGGGGCACAGAGTTCACCCCTCCACTTT. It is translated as CASSSSTGAQSSPLHF.